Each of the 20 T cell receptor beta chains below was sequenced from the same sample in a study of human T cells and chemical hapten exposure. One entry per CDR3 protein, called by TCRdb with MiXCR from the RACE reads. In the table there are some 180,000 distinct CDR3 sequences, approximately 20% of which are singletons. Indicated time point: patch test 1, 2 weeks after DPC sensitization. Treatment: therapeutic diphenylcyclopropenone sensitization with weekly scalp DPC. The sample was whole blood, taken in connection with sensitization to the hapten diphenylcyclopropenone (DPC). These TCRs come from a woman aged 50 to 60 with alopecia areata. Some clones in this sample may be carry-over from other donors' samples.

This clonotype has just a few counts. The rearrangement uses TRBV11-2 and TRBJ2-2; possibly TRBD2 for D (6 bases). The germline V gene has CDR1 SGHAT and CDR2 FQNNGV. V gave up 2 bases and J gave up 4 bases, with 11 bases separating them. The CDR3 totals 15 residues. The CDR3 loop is CASSLLWGGTGELFF. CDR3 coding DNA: TGTGCCAGCAGCTTATTGTGGGGAGGCACCGGGGAGCTGTTTTTT.

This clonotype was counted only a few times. DNA for the CDR3: TGTGCCAGCAGCTTAGCCGGGGGACACAATGAGCAGTTCTTC. This encodes CASSLAGGHNEQFF. The chain joins TRBV11-2 to TRBJ2-1; a weak D match, TRBD2 (6 bases). There are 14 residues in the CDR3. Trimming pared 1 base from V and 5 bases from J, leaving 9 bases between. The V gene's germline CDR1 is SGHAT and CDR2 FQNNGV.

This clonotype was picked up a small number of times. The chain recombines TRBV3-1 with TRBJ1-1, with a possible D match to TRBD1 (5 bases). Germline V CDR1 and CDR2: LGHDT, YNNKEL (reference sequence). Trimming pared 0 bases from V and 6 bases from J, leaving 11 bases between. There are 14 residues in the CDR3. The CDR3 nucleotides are TGTGCCAGCAGCCAAGACCTTGCCAGGGCTGAAGCTTTCTTT. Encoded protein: CASSQDLARAEAFF.

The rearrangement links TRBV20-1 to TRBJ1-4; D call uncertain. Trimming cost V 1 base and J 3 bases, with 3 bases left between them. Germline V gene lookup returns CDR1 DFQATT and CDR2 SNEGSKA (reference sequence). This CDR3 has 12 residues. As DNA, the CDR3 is TGCAGTGCTAGAGTTGCTAATGAAAAACTGTTTTTT. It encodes CSARVANEKLFF.

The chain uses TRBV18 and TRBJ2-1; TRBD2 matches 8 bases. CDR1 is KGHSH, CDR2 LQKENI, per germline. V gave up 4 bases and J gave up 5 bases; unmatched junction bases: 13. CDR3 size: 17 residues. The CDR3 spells CASSLRNTGGPDNEQFF. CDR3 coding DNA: TGTGCCAGCTCACTACGCAACACGGGAGGGCCTGACAATGAGCAGTTCTTC.

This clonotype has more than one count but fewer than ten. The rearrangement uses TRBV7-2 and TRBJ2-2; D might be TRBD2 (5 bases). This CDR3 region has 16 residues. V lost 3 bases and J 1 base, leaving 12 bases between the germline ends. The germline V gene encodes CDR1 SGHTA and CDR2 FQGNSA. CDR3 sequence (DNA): TGTGCCAGCAGCTTTACGCTCGGGATGAACACCGGGGAGCTGTTTTTT. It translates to CASSFTLGMNTGELFF.

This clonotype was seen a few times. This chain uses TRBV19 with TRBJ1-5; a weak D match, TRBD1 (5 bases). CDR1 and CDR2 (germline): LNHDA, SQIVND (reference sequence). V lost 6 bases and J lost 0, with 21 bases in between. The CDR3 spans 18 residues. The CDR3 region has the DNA TGTGCCAGTAGCATCCTGCGCCGGGACGGATTTAGCAATCAGCCCCAGCATTTT. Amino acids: CASSILRRDGFSNQPQHF. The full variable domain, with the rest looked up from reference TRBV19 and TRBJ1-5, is DGGITQSPKYLFRKEGQNVTLSCEQNLNHDAMYWYRQDPGQGLRLIYYSQIVNDFQKGDIAEGYSVSREKKESFPLTVTSAQKNPTAFYLCASSILRRDGFSNQPQHFGDGTRLSIL.

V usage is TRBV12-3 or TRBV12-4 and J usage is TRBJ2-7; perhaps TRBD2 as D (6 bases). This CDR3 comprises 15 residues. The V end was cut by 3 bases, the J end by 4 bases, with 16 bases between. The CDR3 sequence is CASSLSTGAKYEQYF. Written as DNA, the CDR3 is TGTGCCAGCAGTTTGAGTACGGGAGCGAAATACGAGCAGTACTTC.

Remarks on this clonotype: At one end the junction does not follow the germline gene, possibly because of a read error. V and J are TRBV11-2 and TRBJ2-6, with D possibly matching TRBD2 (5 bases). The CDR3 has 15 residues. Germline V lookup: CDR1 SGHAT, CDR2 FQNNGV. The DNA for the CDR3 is TGCGCCAGCAGGTCAACGCGGGCTGGGGCCAACGTCCTGACTTTC. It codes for CASRSTRAGANVLTF. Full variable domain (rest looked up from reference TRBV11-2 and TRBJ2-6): EAGVAQSPRYKIIEKRQSVAFWCNPISGHATLYWYQQILGQGPKLLIQFQNNGVVDDSQLPKDRFSAERLKGVDSTLKIQPAKLEDSAVYLCASRSTRAGANVLTFGAGSRLTVL.

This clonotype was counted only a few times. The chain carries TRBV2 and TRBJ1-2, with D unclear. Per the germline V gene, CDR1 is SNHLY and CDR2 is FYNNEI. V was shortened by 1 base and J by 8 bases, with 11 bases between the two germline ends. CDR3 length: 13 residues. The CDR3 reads CASSEEGIGGYTF. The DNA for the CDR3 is TGTGCCAGCAGTGAAGAAGGGATCGGAGGCTACACCTTC.

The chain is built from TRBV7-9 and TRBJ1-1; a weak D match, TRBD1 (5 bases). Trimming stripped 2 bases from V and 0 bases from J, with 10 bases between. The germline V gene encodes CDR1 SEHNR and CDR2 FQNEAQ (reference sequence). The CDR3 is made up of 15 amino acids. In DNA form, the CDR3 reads TGTGCCAGCAGCTTACTGGGGCAGATGAACACTGAAGCTTTCTTT. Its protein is CASSLLGQMNTEAFF. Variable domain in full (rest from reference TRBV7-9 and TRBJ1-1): DTGVSQNPRHKITKRGQNVTFRCDPISEHNRLYWYRQTLGQGPEFLTYFQNEAQLEKSRLLSDRFSAERPKGSFSTLEIQRTEQGDSAMYLCASSLLGQMNTEAFFGQGTRLTVV.

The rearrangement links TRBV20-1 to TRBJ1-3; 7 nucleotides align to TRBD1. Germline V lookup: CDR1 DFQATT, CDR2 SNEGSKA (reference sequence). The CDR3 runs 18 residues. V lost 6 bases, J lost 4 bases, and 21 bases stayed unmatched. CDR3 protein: CSAPDSLKGQSSGNTIYF. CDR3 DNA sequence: TGCAGTGCCCCGGACAGTCTTAAGGGACAGTCTTCAGGAAACACCATATATTTT.

CDR3 residues: CAISESTGAKNIQYF. For the CDR3, the DNA is TGTGCCATCAGTGAGTCGACAGGAGCCAAAAACATTCAGTACTTC. V gene TRBV10-3 combines with J gene TRBJ2-4, with D maybe TRBD1 (6 bases). The CDR3 runs to 15 residues. Per the germline V gene, CDR1 is ENHRY and CDR2 is SYGVKD. V was shortened by 0 bases and J by 0 bases, with 6 bases between the two germline ends.

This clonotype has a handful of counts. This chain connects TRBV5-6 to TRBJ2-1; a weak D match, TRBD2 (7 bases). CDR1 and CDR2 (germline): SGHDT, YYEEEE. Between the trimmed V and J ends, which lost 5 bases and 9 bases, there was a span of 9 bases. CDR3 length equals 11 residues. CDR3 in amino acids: CASSGGAEQFF. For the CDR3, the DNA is TGTGCCAGCAGTGGGGGGGCTGAGCAGTTCTTC. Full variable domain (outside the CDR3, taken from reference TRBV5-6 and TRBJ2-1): DAGVTQSPTHLIKTRGQQVTLRCSPKSGHDTVSWYQQALGQGPQFIFQYYEEEERQRGNFPDRFSGHQFPNYSSELNVNALLLGDSALYLCASSGGAEQFFGPGTRLTVL.

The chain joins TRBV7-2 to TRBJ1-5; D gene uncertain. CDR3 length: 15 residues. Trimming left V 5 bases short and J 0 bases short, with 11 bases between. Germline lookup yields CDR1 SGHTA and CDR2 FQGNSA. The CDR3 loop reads CASSPRIYSNQPQHF. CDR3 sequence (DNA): TGTGCCAGCAGCCCCCGGATATATAGCAATCAGCCCCAGCATTTT.

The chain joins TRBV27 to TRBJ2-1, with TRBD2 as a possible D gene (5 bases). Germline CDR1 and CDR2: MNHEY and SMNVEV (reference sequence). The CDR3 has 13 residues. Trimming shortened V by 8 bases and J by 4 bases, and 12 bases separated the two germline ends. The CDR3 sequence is CASGLARYNEQFF. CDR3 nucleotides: TGTGCCAGCGGGTTAGCGAGATACAATGAGCAGTTCTTC.

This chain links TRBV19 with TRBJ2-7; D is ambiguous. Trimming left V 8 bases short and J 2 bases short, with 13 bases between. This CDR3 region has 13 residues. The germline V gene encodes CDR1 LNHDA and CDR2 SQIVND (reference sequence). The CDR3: CASAETAAYEQYF. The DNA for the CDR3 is TGTGCCAGTGCGGAAACGGCGGCCTACGAGCAGTACTTC.

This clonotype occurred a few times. The CDR3 loop is CASSPHLGLAGANEQFF. As DNA, the CDR3 is TGTGCCAGCAGCCCGCACCTTGGACTAGCGGGAGCGAATGAGCAGTTCTTC. J is TRBJ2-1 and V is TRBV6-2 or TRBV6-3, with TRBD2 matching 13 bases. V dropped 6 bases and J dropped 7; count of bases not matched to a gene: 12. CDR1 MNHEY and CDR2 SVGEGT come from the germline V gene. The CDR3 runs to 17 residues.

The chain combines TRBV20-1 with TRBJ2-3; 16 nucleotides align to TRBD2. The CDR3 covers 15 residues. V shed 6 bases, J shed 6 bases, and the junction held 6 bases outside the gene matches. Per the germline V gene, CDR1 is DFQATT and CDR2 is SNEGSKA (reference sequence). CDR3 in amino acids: CSAATGLAGGDTQYF. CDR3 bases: TGCAGTGCCGCGACGGGACTAGCGGGAGGGGATACGCAGTATTTT.

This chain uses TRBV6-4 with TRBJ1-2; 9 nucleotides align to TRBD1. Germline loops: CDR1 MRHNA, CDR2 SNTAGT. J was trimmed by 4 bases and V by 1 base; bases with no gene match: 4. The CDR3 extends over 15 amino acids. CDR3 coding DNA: TGTGCCAGCAGTGACTTTGGACAGGGGCTCTATGGCTACACCTTC. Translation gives CASSDFGQGLYGYTF.